This T cell receptor beta chain was obtained from a study of human T cells and chemical hapten exposure. Study summary: Patch testing placed 0.01% DPC on the upper back, with readings at 6 days.

Unique molecular identifiers were attached to individual cDNA molecules during library preparation. TCRdb reprocessed the RACE reads with MiXCR, giving one entry per CDR3 protein. This table holds more than 300,000 distinct CDR3 sequences, 5.5% found once. This clonotype was detected a few times. Documented time point: pre-sensitization, week 0. Treatment indicated: therapeutic diphenylcyclopropenone sensitization with weekly scalp DPC. The TCR sequence derives from a woman between 18 and 29 years old with alopecia areata. Some clones in this sample may be carry-over from other donors' samples. The sample consisted of whole blood, taken in connection with sensitization to the hapten diphenylcyclopropenone (DPC).

The CDR3 region has the DNA TGTGCCAGCAGTCCCTTAGGGGCGGGAGATAACACCGGGGAGCTGTTTTTT. Residues: CASSPLGAGDNTGELFF. The rearrangement uses TRBV6-5 and TRBJ2-2; TRBD2 matches at 7 bases. Germline V gives CDR1 MNHEY, CDR2 SVGAGI. The CDR3 extends over 17 amino acids. V shed 5 bases and J 2 bases; nucleotides not matched to a gene: 11.